This TCR beta chain originates from a study of identical twins. This clonotype has a handful of counts. TCRdb fed the 5' RACE reads into MiXCR, producing one record per CDR3 protein. In the table there are about 890,000 distinct CDR3 sequences, around 12% of which are singletons. Trimming removed 0 bases at V and 0 bases at J, with 11 bases between. This CDR3 is 16 amino acids long. The same sample was also studied in work on yellow fever vaccine responses in identical twins.

Material: PBMCs. The source of this sequence is a young woman in good health. The chain links TRBV12-3 or TRBV12-4 to TRBJ2-5; perhaps TRBD1 as D (5 bases). The CDR3 DNA reads TGTGCCAGCAGTTTAGCGGGGCCTACGTACCAAGAGACCCAGTACTTC. The encoded protein is CASSLAGPTYQETQYF.